This paragraph covers one T cell receptor beta chain sequence. Its antigen is still unknown. This entry comes from a study of shared clonotypes between healthy human individuals. Study results and limitations: Rarefaction showed that sequencing of sorted subsets was incomplete (despite large depth). Across several donors, naive CD4 shared around 5.4%, naive CD8 over 3%, memory CD4 roughly 2.2%, memory CD8 under 0.5%.

Method: immunoSEQ multiplex PCR; TCRdb's copy keeps in-frame clones and lacks some. The table shows approximately 740,000 clones, with under 80% occurring only once. The study separated CD4+ cells into CD45RA+ naive and CD45RA-negative memory subsets. This CDR3 has 15 amino acids. With 4 bases removed from V and 3 bases from J, the gap between germline ends came to 13 bases. From germline, CDR1 is GTSNPN and CDR2 SVGIG (reference sequence). The chain combines TRBV30 with TRBJ1-6; D unclear. The receptor comes from a woman in her twenties or thirties in good health. The specimen sequenced was memory CD4+ T cells sorted from blood. Subset specified: CD45RA-negative fraction. The CDR3 DNA is TGTGCCTGGACGTGGAGAGGCAACTATAATTCACCCCTCCACTTT. This translates into CAWTWRGNYNSPLHF.